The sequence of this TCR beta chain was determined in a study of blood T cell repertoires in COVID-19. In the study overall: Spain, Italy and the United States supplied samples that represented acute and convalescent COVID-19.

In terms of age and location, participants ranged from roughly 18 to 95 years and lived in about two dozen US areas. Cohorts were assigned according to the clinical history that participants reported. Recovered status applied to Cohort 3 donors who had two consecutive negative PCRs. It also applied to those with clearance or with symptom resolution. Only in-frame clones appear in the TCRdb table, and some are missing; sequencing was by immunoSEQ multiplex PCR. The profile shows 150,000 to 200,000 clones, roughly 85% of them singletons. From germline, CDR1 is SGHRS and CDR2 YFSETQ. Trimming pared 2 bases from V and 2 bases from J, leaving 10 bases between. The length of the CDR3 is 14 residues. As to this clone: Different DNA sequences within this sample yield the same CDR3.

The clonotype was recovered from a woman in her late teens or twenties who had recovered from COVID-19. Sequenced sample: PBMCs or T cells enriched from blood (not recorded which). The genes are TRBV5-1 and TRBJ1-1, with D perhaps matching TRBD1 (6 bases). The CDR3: CASSLAQGNTEAFF. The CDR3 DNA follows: TGCGCCAGCAGCTTAGCACAGGGTAACACTGAAGCTTTCTTT.